The next 28 T cell receptor beta chains were all read from a single sample in a study of cytomegalovirus exposure and HLA in healthy donors. Vbeta (60) and Jbeta (13) primers were used in the PCR. TCRdb keeps only in-frame clones here, not all; method: immunoSEQ multiplex PCR. The repertoire includes some 130,000 clones, 60% to 85% of them detected once, and roughly 1.8% sits in the top ten. The sample comprised PBMCs. All receptors derive from a woman aged 40 to 50 in good health and CMV-seronegative.

The V gene is TRBV28, the J gene TRBJ2-5, with D uncertain. The V gene's germline CDR1 is MDHEN and CDR2 SYDVKM. The CDR3 has 14 amino acids. V lost 5 bases to trimming and J lost 4 bases, with 14 bases between them. The CDR3 region is CASSPSGRRETQYF. CDR3 coding DNA: TGTGCCAGCAGTCCCTCGGGTCGACGAGAGACCCAGTACTTC.

CDR3 in amino acids: CASSVRGLAGGLGGRDTQYF. As DNA, the CDR3 is TGTGCCAGCAGTGTAAGGGGACTAGCGGGAGGACTTGGTGGCAGAGATACGCAGTATTTT. V gene TRBV6-1 combines with J gene TRBJ2-3, with 15 nucleotides matching TRBD2. Germline V lookup: CDR1 MNHNS, CDR2 SASEGT. The CDR3 extends over 20 amino acids. The ends lost 4 bases at V and 5 bases at J; junction bases unmatched: 16.

This clone was seen more than once but under ten times. The chain carries TRBV5-1 and TRBJ1-2, with no clear D. Trimming cost V 3 bases and J 3 bases, with 12 bases left between them. Germline V lookup: CDR1 SGHRS, CDR2 YFSETQ. The CDR3 is 14 residues long. This CDR3 reads CASSSPPQHYGYTF. DNA of the CDR3: TGCGCCAGCAGCTCGCCACCACAGCACTATGGCTACACCTTC.

V usage is TRBV29-1 and J usage is TRBJ1-2, with D possibly matching TRBD1 (5 bases). The CDR3 has 13 residues. V lost 2 bases and J 6 bases, leaving 13 bases between the germline ends. From germline, CDR1 is SQVTM and CDR2 ANQGSEA. CDR3 bases: TGCAGCGTTGAACAGGGAAGGGGCAATGGCTACACCTTC. It yields the protein CSVEQGRGNGYTF.

The rearrangement uses TRBV9 and TRBJ2-7; maybe TRBD1 (6 bases). Germline lookup yields CDR1 SGDLS and CDR2 YYNGEE. V lost 4 bases and J lost 2, with 16 bases in between. CDR3 length: 15 amino acids. The CDR3 sequence is CASSSGGGLTYEQYF. Written as DNA, the CDR3 is TGTGCCAGCAGCAGTGGGGGCGGATTAACCTACGAGCAGTACTTC.

This chain joins TRBV28 and TRBJ2-5; TRBD2 matches 13 bases. Germline V gives CDR1 MDHEN, CDR2 SYDVKM. V dropped 7 bases and J dropped 3; count of bases not matched to a gene: 5. The CDR3 sequence is 15 residues long. DNA for the CDR3: TGTGCCAGCACCTCAGGACTAGCGGGGGAAGAGACCCAGTACTTC. This encodes CASTSGLAGEETQYF.

The chain couples TRBV5-4 to TRBJ2-7; D ambiguous. V lost 0 bases to trimming and J lost 0 bases, with 10 bases between them. CDR1 and CDR2 (germline): SGHNT, YYREEE (reference sequence). CDR3 length: 15 residues. CDR3 loop: CASSLESFYSYEQYF. CDR3 bases: TGTGCCAGCAGCTTGGAGAGCTTCTACTCCTACGAGCAGTACTTC.

The chain couples TRBV29-1 to TRBJ1-1, with D perhaps TRBD1 (5 bases). The CDR3 extends over 14 amino acids. V was pared by 4 bases and J by 6 bases, with 18 bases between. Germline V lookup: CDR1 SQVTM, CDR2 ANQGSEA. CDR3 in amino acids: CSVVSGTRSAEAFF. The CDR3 coding sequence is TGCAGCGTTGTCTCCGGGACTCGTAGCGCTGAAGCTTTCTTT.

This chain connects TRBV6-5 to TRBJ2-3; 7 positions agree with TRBD1. Germline V lookup: CDR1 MNHEY, CDR2 SVGAGI. The CDR3 is made up of 14 amino acids. Unmatched junction bases numbered 3, after V lost 4 bases and J lost 2 bases. DNA of the CDR3: TGTGCCAGCAGTTTAACAGGGGTCACAGATACGCAGTATTTT. It encodes CASSLTGVTDTQYF.

In this sample, this clone turned up a few times. The genes are TRBV5-1 and TRBJ2-5; the match to TRBD2 covers 8 bases. Germline CDR1 reads SGHRS; CDR2 reads YFSETQ. After removal of 4 bases from V and 1 base from J, the junction contained 6 bases not matched to a gene. The CDR3 length is 15 residues. This chain's CDR3 is CASSVYGGGQETQYF. The CDR3 DNA sequence: TGCGCCAGCAGCGTTTACGGGGGGGGCCAAGAGACCCAGTACTTC. Supplemented by reference TRBV5-1 and TRBJ2-5, the full variable domain reads KAGVTQTPRYLIKTRGQQVTLSCSPISGHRSVSWYQQTPGQGLQFLFEYFSETQRNKGNFPGRFSGRQFSNSRSEMNVSTLELGDSALYLCASSVYGGGQETQYFGPGTRLLVL.

V usage is TRBV10-3 and J usage is TRBJ1-2, with D possibly matching TRBD1 (6 bases). Germline-derived CDR1 and CDR2 are ENHRY and SYGVKD. The CDR3 loop spans 12 amino acids. The ends were cut back, 9 bases at V and 3 bases at J, with 11 bases in the middle. In DNA form, the CDR3 reads TGTGCCATACGCAGGGGTGACTATGGCTACACCTTC. It translates to CAIRRGDYGYTF.

In its sample, this clone was seen a few times. J is TRBJ1-1 and V is TRBV27; possibly TRBD1 for D (5 bases). CDR1 is MNHEY, CDR2 SMNVEV, per germline (reference sequence). The CDR3 consists of 14 residues. V lost 6 bases and J lost 5, with 16 bases in between. The CDR3 loop reads CASSWGGGRTEAFF. CDR3 coding DNA: TGTGCCAGCAGCTGGGGCGGGGGAAGGACTGAAGCTTTCTTT.

V is TRBV5-1 and J is TRBJ2-1; 14 bases map to TRBD2. The junction had 9 bases not matched to a gene; V was cut back by 3 bases and J by 4 bases. This CDR3 region has 18 residues. The germline CDR1 and CDR2 sequences are SGHRS and YFSETQ. CDR3 amino acids: CASSWYGTSGGLYNEQFF. As DNA, the CDR3 is TGCGCCAGCAGCTGGTACGGGACTAGCGGGGGCCTATACAATGAGCAGTTCTTC.

The chain couples TRBV19 to TRBJ1-2; D gene uncertain. Trimming shortened V by 4 bases and J by 8 bases, and 11 bases separated the two germline ends. Germline values: CDR1 LNHDA, CDR2 SQIVND (reference sequence). The CDR3 totals 12 residues. The DNA for the CDR3 is TGTGCCAGTAGTAGGTCCGTCGCGGGCTACACCTTC. It yields the protein CASSRSVAGYTF.

The genes are TRBV5-1 and TRBJ2-7, with 9 nucleotides matching TRBD1. The CDR3 has 15 amino acids. The junction had 9 bases not matched to a gene; V was cut back by 2 bases and J by 6 bases. CDR1 and CDR2 from the germline V gene are SGHRS and YFSETQ. CDR3 protein: CASSFIIGQGIEQYF. For the CDR3, the DNA is TGCGCCAGCAGCTTTATTATCGGACAGGGGATCGAGCAGTACTTC.

Note on this clone: One end of the junction varies from germline; a read error may be responsible. The V call is TRBV10-1, the J call TRBJ1-2; D is possibly TRBD1 (6 bases). Per germline, CDR1 WNHNN and CDR2 SYGVQD (reference sequence). There are 12 residues in the CDR3. CDR3 region: CAGEGKSYGYTF. The CDR3 nucleotides are TGTGCAGGGGAGGGGAAGAGCTATGGCTACACCTTC.

This chain joins TRBV7-5 and TRBJ1-2; no check of the table's D call, TRBD1, against the DNA was made. TRBV7-5 has pseudogene status. The CDR3 runs 16 residues. The CDR3 here is CVRSPIRPGGYYGYTF. The CDR3, as DNA: TGTGTCAGAAGCCCAATCCGACCAGGGGGCTACTATGGCTACACCTTC.

This chain's CDR3 is CASSHGEIRNTIYF. CDR3 coding DNA: TGTGCCAGCAGCCATGGAGAGATCCGAAACACCATATATTTT. The J gene is TRBJ1-3, the V gene TRBV16; D gene uncertain. The CDR3 runs to 14 residues. In germline, CDR1 is KGHSY, CDR2 FQNENV. Trimming cost V 3 bases and J 5 bases, with 11 bases left between them.

The J gene is TRBJ1-6, the V gene TRBV7-9; TRBD1 matches 10 bases. Germline trimming cut 5 bases from V and 3 bases from J; bases unmatched to any gene: 7. This CDR3 region has 17 residues. Germline loops: CDR1 SEHNR, CDR2 FQNEAQ (reference sequence). CDR3 sequence reads: CASSQIGTGVYNSPLHF. DNA for the CDR3: TGTGCCAGCAGCCAAATCGGGACAGGGGTCTATAATTCACCCCTCCACTTT.

The chain is built from TRBV29-1 and TRBJ2-7; TRBD1 agrees at 9 bases. The length of the CDR3 is 14 residues. The germline V gene encodes CDR1 SQVTM and CDR2 ANQGSEA. V gave up 4 bases and J gave up 4 bases; unmatched junction bases: 8. In nucleotides, the CDR3 is TGCAGCGTTGGTGGGGACAGGGCGCGGTACGAGCAGTACTTC. Amino acids: CSVGGDRARYEQYF.

This clone is deemed medium-sized. V gene TRBV28 combines with J gene TRBJ1-4; no clear D gene. The V gene lost 7 bases and the J gene lost 1 base, with 10 bases spanning the gap. CDR1 is MDHEN and CDR2 is SYDVKM in the germline V gene. This CDR3 spans 14 amino acids. In nucleotides, the CDR3 is TGTGCCAGCACCCCGTCGGGAACTAATGAAAAACTGTTTTTT. Translating it yields CASTPSGTNEKLFF.

As regards this clone: Different DNA sequences within this sample yield the same CDR3. The chain combines TRBV9 with TRBJ2-3; 12 bases map to TRBD1. With V trimmed by 2 bases and J by 4 bases, 2 bases remained unmatched. The length of the CDR3 is 15 residues. CDR1 and CDR2 from the germline V gene are SGDLS and YYNGEE. The chain's CDR3 is CASSVGTGGPDTQYF. The CDR3 bases are TGTGCCAGCAGCGTGGGGACAGGGGGCCCAGATACGCAGTATTTT. The whole variable domain, remainder taken from reference TRBV9 and TRBJ2-3, is DSGVTQTPKHLITATGQRVTLRCSPRSGDLSVYWYQQSLDQGLQFLIQYYNGEERAKGNILERFSAQQFPDLHSELNLSSLELGDSALYFCASSVGTGGPDTQYFGPGTRLTVL.

A few counts support this clone. The chain couples TRBV7-2 to TRBJ2-2, with 7 bases that match TRBD1. V dropped 1 base and J dropped 5; count of bases not matched to a gene: 7. The V gene's germline CDR1 is SGHTA and CDR2 FQGNSA. This CDR3 is 16 amino acids long. As DNA, the CDR3 is TGTGCCAGCAGCTTAGTGGTGGACAGGAAAACCGGGGAGCTGTTTTTT. Its protein product is CASSLVVDRKTGELFF.

The chain combines TRBV19 with TRBJ1-5; TRBD1 is a possible D gene (6 bases). Deletions cut 7 bases from V and 8 bases from J, with 15 bases between. This CDR3 spans 13 amino acids. CDR1 is LNHDA and CDR2 is SQIVND in the germline V gene (reference sequence). The CDR3 loop reads CASNLQGLEPQHF. The DNA of the CDR3 is TGTGCCAGTAACTTGCAGGGGCTGGAGCCCCAGCATTTT. Full variable domain (rest looked up from reference TRBV19 and TRBJ1-5): DGGITQSPKYLFRKEGQNVTLSCEQNLNHDAMYWYRQDPGQGLRLIYYSQIVNDFQKGDIAEGYSVSREKKESFPLTVTSAQKNPTAFYLCASNLQGLEPQHFGDGTRLSIL.

V is TRBV29-1 and J is TRBJ1-1, with TRBD1 matching over 9 bases. The CDR3 runs 14 residues. Germline trimming cut 2 bases from V and 4 bases from J; bases unmatched to any gene: 5. Germline V lookup: CDR1 SQVTM, CDR2 ANQGSEA. The DNA for the CDR3 is TGCAGCGTTGAAACACAGGGGGCCGGCACTGAAGCTTTCTTT. As protein: CSVETQGAGTEAFF.

The chain joins TRBV14 to TRBJ2-7; 11 bases line up with TRBD2. Germline CDR1 reads SGHDN; CDR2 reads FVKESK. The ends lost 2 bases at V and 3 bases at J; junction bases unmatched: 3. The CDR3 consists of 15 residues. For the CDR3, the DNA is TGTGCCAGCAGCCAAATGGGGACTAGCGGCTACGAGCAGTACTTC. Its translation is CASSQMGTSGYEQYF.

This sequence joins TRBV28 and TRBJ1-1; TRBD1 is a possible D gene (6 bases). Germline lookup yields CDR1 MDHEN and CDR2 SYDVKM. This CDR3 region has 14 residues. V lost 4 bases and J 5 bases, leaving 14 bases between the germline ends. Written as DNA, the CDR3 is TGTGCCAGCAGTTCATCAGGGGAGTTGACTGAAGCTTTCTTT. It specifies CASSSSGELTEAFF. The full variable domain, in which reference TRBV28 and TRBJ1-1 provide the parts outside the CDR3, is DVKVTQSSRYLVKRTGEKVFLECVQDMDHENMFWYRQDPGLGLRLIYFSYDVKMKEKGDIPEGYSVSREKKERFSLILESASTNQTSMYLCASSSSGELTEAFFGQGTRLTVV.

The chain links TRBV5-1 to TRBJ2-3, with 11 bases that match TRBD2. This CDR3 has 15 residues. Germline CDR1 is SGHRS and CDR2 is YFSETQ. The V gene end was trimmed by 4 bases and the J gene end by 6 bases; junction bases not matched to a gene: 7. CDR3 in DNA: TGCGCCAGCAGCCCGTTAGCGGGGGGGCCTGATACGCAGTATTTT. Translated: CASSPLAGGPDTQYF.